The source of this T cell receptor beta chain is a study of blood T cell repertoires in COVID-19. Study in general: COVID-19 samples from acute and convalescent phases originated in the United States, Italy and Spain. PBMCs, B-cell-depleted T cells, or T cells were the source of the cDNA or gDNA that made up the material.

The CDR3 runs 15 residues. Trimming cost V 6 bases and J 4 bases; bases outside gene matches: 5. The V gene's germline CDR1 is ENHRY and CDR2 SYGVKD. As processed by the authors: Amplifying reference gene primers gave estimates of nucleated cell counts. The data were produced by immunoSEQ multiplex PCR, yet TCRdb's version contains in-frame clones alone and is incomplete. V, J and clone size were drawn from that table, and D and trimming were deduced from the DNA. The sample yields 100,000 or so clones, approximately 72% seen once. The receptor comes from a woman in her 70s with acute or convalescent COVID-19. The sequencing sample was made of peripheral blood. This chain links TRBV10-3 with TRBJ2-2; 10 bases fit TRBD1. The CDR3 loop reads CAIRKDRGSTGELFF. The CDR3 DNA follows: TGTGCCATCAGGAAGGACAGGGGGAGCACCGGGGAGCTGTTTTTT.